This T cell receptor (beta chain) stems from a study of T cell clones after liver transplantation. Background on the study: Graft-donor-reactive sequences were compared with third-party-reactive TCRbeta sequences from pre-transplant mixed lymphocyte reactions.

Data came from immunoSEQ multiplex PCR; TCRdb stores just in-frame clones and leaves some out. The data show under 20,000 clones, 85% to 90% seen once. The study's findings and limits: Low donor cell numbers restricted donor-reactive repertoire measurement in two subjects. A larger donor-reactive than third-party decline suggested partial antigen-specific deletion.

About this clone itself: Its target is not known.

The sequencing here drew on CD8+ T cells from blood, taken 46 months after liver transplant. The TCR originated in a human patient who received a liver transplant. Certain T cells may be donor cells from the graft.

In DNA form, the CDR3 reads TGTGCCAGCACTAAAGGACCCGCGGCTAACACCGGGGAGCTGTTTTTT. Amino acids: CASTKGPAANTGELFF. The genes are TRBV27 and TRBJ2-2, with D unresolved. Germline lookup yields CDR1 MNHEY and CDR2 SMNVEV (reference sequence). This CDR3 spans 16 amino acids. Trimming pared 7 bases from V and 2 bases from J, leaving 17 bases between.